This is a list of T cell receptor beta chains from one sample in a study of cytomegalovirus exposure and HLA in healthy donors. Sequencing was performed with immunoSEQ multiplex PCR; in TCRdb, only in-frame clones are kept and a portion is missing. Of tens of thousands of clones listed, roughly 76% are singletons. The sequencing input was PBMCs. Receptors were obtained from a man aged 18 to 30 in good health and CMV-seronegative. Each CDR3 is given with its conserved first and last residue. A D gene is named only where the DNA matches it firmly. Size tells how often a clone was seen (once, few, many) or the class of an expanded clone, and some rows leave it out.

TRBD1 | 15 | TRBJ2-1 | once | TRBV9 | CASSVGGQGAYEQFF | TGTGCCAGCAGCGTAGGCGGACAGGGGGCATATGAGCAGTTCTTC
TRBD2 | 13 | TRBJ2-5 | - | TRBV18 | CASSPSGGETQYF | TGTGCCAGCTCACCAAGCGGGGGGGAGACCCAGTACTTC
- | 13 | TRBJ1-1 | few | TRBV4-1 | CASSQDPDTEAFF | TGCGCCAGCAGCCAAGATCCGGACACTGAAGCTTTCTTT
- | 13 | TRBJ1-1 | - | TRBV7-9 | CASSLKAGIEAFF | TGTGCCAGCAGCCTTAAAGCCGGGATTGAAGCTTTCTTT
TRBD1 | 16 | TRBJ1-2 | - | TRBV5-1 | CASSRGQGAENYGYTF | TGCGCCAGCAGCCGGGGACAGGGGGCCGAGAACTATGGCTACACCTTC
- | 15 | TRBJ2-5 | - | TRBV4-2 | CASSQVHGDQETQYF | TGTGCCAGCAGCCAAGTTCACGGGGACCAAGAGACCCAGTACTTC
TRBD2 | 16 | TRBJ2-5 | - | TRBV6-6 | CASRPPLAGGEETQYF | TGTGCCAGCAGACCTCCCTTAGCGGGGGGGGAAGAGACCCAGTACTTC
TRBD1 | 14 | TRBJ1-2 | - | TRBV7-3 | CASSSTGGGYGYTF | TGTGCCAGCAGCTCAACAGGGGGGGGTTATGGCTACACCTTC
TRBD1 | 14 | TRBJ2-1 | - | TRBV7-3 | CASGPGQGHNEQFF | TGTGCCAGCGGCCCGGGACAGGGTCACAATGAGCAGTTCTTC
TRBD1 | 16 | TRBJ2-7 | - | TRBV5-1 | CASSPGATGTTYEQYF | TGCGCCAGCAGCCCAGGAGCGACAGGGACCACCTACGAGCAGTACTTC
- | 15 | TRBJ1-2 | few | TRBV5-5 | CASSLGRGADYGYTF | TGTGCCAGCAGCTTGGGGCGGGGCGCGGACTATGGCTACACCTTC
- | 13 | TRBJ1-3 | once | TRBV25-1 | CASSDRDKPPLYF | TGTGCCAGCAGTGACCGGGACAAGCCGCCTTTATATTTT
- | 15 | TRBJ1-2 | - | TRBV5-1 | CASSFITGVQDGYTF | TGCGCCAGCAGTTTTATTACGGGCGTACAGGATGGCTACACCTTC
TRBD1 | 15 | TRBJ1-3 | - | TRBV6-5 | CASSPLQGTGNTIYF | TGTGCCAGCAGTCCGCTACAGGGGACTGGAAACACCATATATTTT
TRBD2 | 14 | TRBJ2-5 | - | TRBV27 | CASSSLAGLQTQYF | TGTGCCAGCAGTTCACTAGCGGGATTACAGACCCAGTACTTC
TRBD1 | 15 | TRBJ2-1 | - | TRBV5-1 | CASSLGTGANNEQFF | TGCGCCAGCAGCTTGGGGACAGGGGCGAACAATGAGCAGTTCTTC
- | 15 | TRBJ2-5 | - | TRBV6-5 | CASSYSAVYQETQYF | TGTGCCAGCAGTTACTCCGCAGTGTACCAAGAGACCCAGTACTTC
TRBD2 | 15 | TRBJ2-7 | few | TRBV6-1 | CASSEVTSGGYEQYF | TGTGCCAGCAGTGAAGTAACTAGCGGGGGGTACGAGCAGTACTTC
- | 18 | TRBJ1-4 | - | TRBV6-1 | CASSEVRIGPGVNEKLFF | TGTGCCAGCAGTGAAGTCCGTATCGGGCCGGGGGTGAATGAAAAACTGTTTTTT
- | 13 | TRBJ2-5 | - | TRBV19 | CASSPGNQETQYF | TGCGCCAGTTCCCCGGGGAATCAAGAGACCCAGTACTTC
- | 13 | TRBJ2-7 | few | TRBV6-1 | CASSVYREYEQYF | TGTGCCAGCAGTGTGTACAGGGAGTACGAGCAGTACTTC
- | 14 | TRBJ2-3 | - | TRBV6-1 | CASRTGVATDTQYF | TGTGCCAGCAGGACCGGGGTCGCGACAGATACGCAGTATTTT
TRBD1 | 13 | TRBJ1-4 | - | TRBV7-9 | CAGAGQANEKLFF | TGTGCAGGGGCAGGACAGGCTAATGAAAAACTGTTTTTT
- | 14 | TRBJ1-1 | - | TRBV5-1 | CASSAEGVVSEAFF | TGCGCCAGCAGCGCCGAAGGGGTGGTTTCTGAAGCTTTCTTT
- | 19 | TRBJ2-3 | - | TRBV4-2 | CASSQEYPLDSTSTDTQYF | TGTGCCAGCAGCCAAGAGTACCCCCTTGACAGTACTAGCACAGATACGCAGTATTTT
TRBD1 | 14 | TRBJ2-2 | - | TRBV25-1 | CASRGQGESGELFF | TGTGCCAGCAGGGGACAGGGGGAGTCCGGGGAGCTGTTTTTT
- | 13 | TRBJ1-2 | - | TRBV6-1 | CASSEVARDGYTF | TGTGCCAGCAGTGAAGTGGCGCGGGACGGCTACACCTTC
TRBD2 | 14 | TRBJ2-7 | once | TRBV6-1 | CASSEVRSGGEQYF | TGTGCCAGCAGTGAAGTGAGAAGCGGGGGAGAGCAGTACTTC
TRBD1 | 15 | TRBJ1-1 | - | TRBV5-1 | CASSSRQGGDTEAFF | TGCGCCAGCAGCTCTCGACAGGGGGGGGACACTGAAGCTTTCTTT
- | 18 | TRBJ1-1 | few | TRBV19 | CASRPLSGVGGSSTEAFF | TGTGCCAGTAGGCCCTTGTCAGGGGTTGGGGGATCGAGCACTGAAGCTTTCTTT
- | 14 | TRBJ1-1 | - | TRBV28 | CASSWGRVNTEAFF | TGTGCCAGCAGTTGGGGCAGGGTGAACACTGAAGCTTTCTTT
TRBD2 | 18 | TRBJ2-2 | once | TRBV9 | CASSPRPLAGGPTGELFF | TGTGCCAGCAGCCCGCGACCCCTAGCGGGGGGGCCCACCGGGGAGCTGTTTTTT
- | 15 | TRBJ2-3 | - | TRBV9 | CASSVGTLGTDTQYF | TGTGCCAGCAGCGTAGGGACTCTAGGCACAGATACGCAGTATTTT
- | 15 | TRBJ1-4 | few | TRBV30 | CAWSVFRGINEKLFF | TGTGCCTGGAGTGTATTTAGGGGCATTAATGAAAAACTGTTTTTT
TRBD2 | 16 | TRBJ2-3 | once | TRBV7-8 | CASSGHGLAGADTQYF | TGTGCCAGCAGCGGCCATGGACTAGCGGGGGCAGATACGCAGTATTTT
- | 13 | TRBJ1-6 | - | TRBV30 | CAWKSSYNSPLHF | TGTGCCTGGAAGAGCTCCTATAATTCACCCCTCCACTTT
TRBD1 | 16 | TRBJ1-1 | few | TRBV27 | CASSITGGWRDTEAFF | TGTGCCAGCAGTATTACAGGGGGCTGGAGGGACACTGAAGCTTTCTTT
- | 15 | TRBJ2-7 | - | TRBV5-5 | CASSLAPGSPYEQYF | TGTGCCAGCAGCTTGGCCCCGGGGTCCCCCTACGAGCAGTACTTC
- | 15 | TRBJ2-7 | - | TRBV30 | CAWIGRGQPTYEQYF | TGTGCCTGGATAGGGCGGGGACAGCCGACCTACGAGCAGTACTTC
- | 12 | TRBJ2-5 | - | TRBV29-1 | CSVEDVQETQYF | TGCAGCGTGGAGGACGTACAAGAGACCCAGTACTTC
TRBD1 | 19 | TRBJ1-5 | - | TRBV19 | CASSPGSQGARHSNQPQHF | TGTGCCAGTAGCCCGGGGTCCCAGGGGGCGAGGCATAGCAATCAGCCCCAGCATTTT
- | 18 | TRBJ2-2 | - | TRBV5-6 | CASSFGQGIFANTGELFF | TGTGCCAGCAGCTTCGGTCAGGGTATTTTCGCGAACACCGGGGAGCTGTTTTTT
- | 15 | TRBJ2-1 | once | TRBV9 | CASTAFGLANNEQFF | TGTGCCAGCACCGCGTTTGGGCTAGCGAACAATGAGCAGTTCTTC
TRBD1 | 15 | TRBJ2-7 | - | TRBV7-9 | CASSLLGTGVYEQYF | TGTGCCAGCAGCTTACTTGGGACAGGGGTCTACGAGCAGTACTTC
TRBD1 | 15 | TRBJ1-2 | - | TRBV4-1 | CASSQVTGGHYGYTF | TGCGCCAGCAGCCAAGTCACAGGGGGCCACTATGGCTACACCTTC
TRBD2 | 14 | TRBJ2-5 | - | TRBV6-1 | CASSFYGGQETQYF | TGTGCCAGCAGTTTCTACGGGGGGCAAGAGACCCAGTACTTC